The sequence of this T cell receptor (beta chain) was determined in a study of neurological immune-mediated disorders. Study-level points and caveats: Whereas HTLV-1-associated myelopathy showed the most TCR clonal expansion, multiple sclerosis showed the least, with levels below those of healthy controls.

The time point is: technical triplicate 1. The study built unsorted libraries from 2 million PBMCs kept at -80 C. One entry per CDR3 protein, called by TCRdb with MiXCR from the 5' RACE reads. The table shows about 36,000 distinct CDR3 sequences, with 11% occurring only once. The germline V gene encodes CDR1 MNHNY and CDR2 SVGAGI (reference sequence). The CDR3 runs 15 residues. The ends lost 6 bases at V and 3 bases at J; junction bases unmatched: 6. At least ten counts were recorded for this clonotype. Its target is unknown. This chain links TRBV6-6 with TRBJ2-2, with 8 bases fitting TRBD1. This receptor was identified in a man aged 60 to 75 with HTLV-1-associated myelopathy (HAM/TSP). Sequenced material: PBMCs. Here the CDR3 DNA reads TGTGCCAGCAGCCAGACAGGGGTACACACCGGGGAGCTGTTTTTT. Its protein product is CASSQTGVHTGELFF.